The next 16 T cell receptor beta chains were all read from a single sample in a study of T cell changes during pregnancy in multiple sclerosis. Using immunoSEQ multiplex PCR, the repertoire was profiled, and TCRdb retains in-frame clones only, with some absent. The sample has 25,000 to 35,000 clones; 75% to 95% are singletons. The starting material was CD8+ T cells from peripheral blood mononuclear cells, obtained in the second trimester of pregnancy. Receptors were obtained from a female donor with multiple sclerosis, enrolled in a pregnancy study.

The chain has TRBV27 and TRBJ1-1; tentatively, D is TRBD1 (6 bases). The V end was cut by 8 bases, the J end by 0 bases, with 13 bases between. CDR3 length equals 14 residues. The germline CDR1 and CDR2 sequences are MNHEY and SMNVEV (reference sequence). The CDR3, as DNA: TGTGCCAGCCGGTCAGGGGCCGTGAACACTGAAGCTTTCTTT. Its protein is CASRSGAVNTEAFF.

Regarding this clone: The sample holds other DNA sequences that translate to the same CDR3. The J gene is TRBJ2-5, the V gene TRBV4-3; 11 nucleotides agree with TRBD1. Trimming at V came to 1 base and at J to 3 bases, leaving 4 bases not matched to a gene. Germline lookup yields CDR1 LGHNA and CDR2 YSLEER. This CDR3 is built from 16 residues. CDR3 DNA: TGCGCCAGCAGCCAAGCCCGGACAGGGGGCGAAGAGACCCAGTACTTC. This codes for CASSQARTGGEETQYF.

This CDR3 reads CASSPQGGLYLNTEAFF. CDR3 bases: TGCGCCAGCAGCCCTCAGGGGGGCCTCTACTTGAACACTGAAGCTTTCTTT. The chain recombines TRBV4-1 with TRBJ1-1; 7 positions match TRBD1. The CDR3 runs 17 residues. With 4 bases clipped from V and 0 bases from J, the junction kept 11 bases outside the gene matches. The germline gives CDR1 MGHRA, CDR2 YSYEKL.

The chain links TRBV7-3 to TRBJ2-1; tentatively, D is TRBD1 (6 bases). The length of the CDR3 is 16 residues. The V end was cut by 0 bases, the J end by 2 bases, with 11 bases between. CDR1 and CDR2 from the germline V gene are SGHTA and FQGTGA. In DNA form, the CDR3 reads TGTGCCAGCAGCTTAACGCAGGGACATCCCTACAATGAGCAGTTCTTC. Amino acid sequence: CASSLTQGHPYNEQFF.

This sequence joins TRBV4-1 and TRBJ1-4, with 9 bases that match TRBD1. Germline V gives CDR1 MGHRA, CDR2 YSYEKL. The CDR3 has 17 residues. V lost 3 bases and J lost 4; bases outside the gene matches: 9. This CDR3 reads CASSQVQGAGGNEKLFF. CDR3 sequence (DNA): TGCGCCAGCAGCCAGGTACAGGGGGCTGGGGGTAATGAAAAACTGTTTTTT.

The chain couples TRBV19 to TRBJ1-3; 7 bases are shared with TRBD1. Germline CDR1 LNHDA, CDR2 SQIVND (reference sequence). The CDR3 covers 14 residues. V lost 6 bases to trimming and J lost 1 base; unmatched junction nucleotides: 3. The CDR3 DNA reads TGTGCCAGTAGCGACAGGGTGTCTGGAAACACCATATATTTT. It codes for CASSDRVSGNTIYF.

The rearrangement uses TRBV7-9 and TRBJ2-3; 8 positions match TRBD1. The CDR3 consists of 18 residues. V lost 0 bases, J lost 0 bases, and 8 bases stayed unmatched. CDR1 and CDR2 from the germline V gene are SEHNR and FQNEAQ (reference sequence). CDR3 DNA: TGTGCCAGCAGCTTAGCGAATTGGGACAGGAGTAGCACAGATACGCAGTATTTT. This sequence encodes CASSLANWDRSSTDTQYF.

This rearrangement joins TRBV19 to TRBJ2-3; 9 bases are shared with TRBD1. Germline V lookup: CDR1 LNHDA, CDR2 SQIVND (reference sequence). The length of the CDR3 is 15 residues. J gave up 3 bases and V 3 bases, and 4 bases lay outside the gene matches. The CDR3, as DNA: TGTGCCAGTAGTATCCACAGGGGGCAAACAGATACGCAGTATTTT. Translating it yields CASSIHRGQTDTQYF.

The chain is built from TRBV5-6 and TRBJ2-1; tentative D call: TRBD1 (5 bases). The CDR3 runs to 14 residues. The germline V gene encodes CDR1 SGHDT and CDR2 YYEEEE. Trimming cost V 4 bases and J 4 bases, with 12 bases left between them. This CDR3 is CASSVDSAYNEQFF. CDR3 DNA sequence: TGTGCCAGCAGCGTCGACAGCGCGTACAATGAGCAGTTCTTC.

The chain uses TRBV4-2 and TRBJ2-1, with 11 bases matching TRBD2. The trim removed 4 bases at V and 0 bases at J, leaving 5 bases unmatched. Germline V gene data show CDR1 as LGHNA and CDR2 as YNFKEQ. The CDR3 runs 17 residues. The CDR3 region is CASSRTSGHSSYNEQFF. As DNA, the CDR3 is TGTGCCAGCAGCCGGACTAGCGGGCATAGCTCCTACAATGAGCAGTTCTTC.

CDR3 DNA sequence: TGTGACATGGGCGGACACTACGAGCAGTACTTC. Translating it yields CDMGGHYEQYF. The V gene is TRBV28, the J gene TRBJ2-7; a weak D match, TRBD1 (5 bases). The CDR3 is made up of 11 amino acids. Germline assignment: CDR1 MDHEN and CDR2 SYDVKM.

In this sample, this clone turned up once. The chain uses TRBV4-2 and TRBJ2-4, with 9 bases fitting TRBD2. V dropped 0 bases and J dropped 7; count of bases not matched to a gene: 13. Germline V lookup: CDR1 LGHNA, CDR2 YNFKEQ. The CDR3 has 18 amino acids. The CDR3 is CASSQDPVAGESWNIQYF. The CDR3 DNA reads TGTGCCAGCAGCCAAGATCCCGTAGCGGGAGAGTCTTGGAACATTCAGTACTTC.

The chain joins TRBV6-4 to TRBJ2-7; 8 positions match TRBD2. CDR3 size: 17 residues. J lost 2 bases, V lost 2 bases, and 11 bases had no gene match. CDR1 and CDR2 from the germline V gene are MRHNA and SNTAGT. The CDR3 loop is CASSDPRGGRPTYEQYF. DNA for the CDR3: TGTGCCAGCAGTGACCCCAGGGGCGGGAGGCCTACCTACGAGCAGTACTTC.

This sequence joins TRBV4-1 and TRBJ2-3, with 8 positions matching TRBD2. CDR1 is MGHRA, CDR2 YSYEKL, per germline. V was pared by 4 bases and J by 2 bases, with 8 bases of the junction left unmatched. The CDR3 is 16 amino acids. CDR3 DNA: TGCGCCAGCAGCCGCCGACTAGCGCACAACACAGATACGCAGTATTTT. Residues: CASSRRLAHNTDTQYF.

V and J are TRBV5-4 and TRBJ2-3, with D perhaps TRBD1 (5 bases). CDR3 length: 16 amino acids. Trimming stripped 0 bases from V and 0 bases from J, with 11 bases between. Germline assignment: CDR1 SGHNT and CDR2 YYREEE (reference sequence). The DNA of the CDR3 is TGTGCCAGCAGCTTGGTTAAGGACACTAGCACAGATACGCAGTATTTT. As protein: CASSLVKDTSTDTQYF.

The chain is built from TRBV7-9 and TRBJ2-7; 9 positions agree with TRBD2. The CDR3 is 15 residues long. The V and J ends lost 1 base and 4 bases, in that order; junction bases with no gene match: 5. CDR1 and CDR2 (germline): SEHNR, FQNEAQ (reference sequence). This CDR3 is CASSLETSGSYEQYF. The CDR3 bases are TGTGCCAGCAGCTTAGAAACTAGCGGGTCATACGAGCAGTACTTC.